These 18 T cell receptor beta chains were sequenced from one sample in a study of T cell repertoires in cytomegalovirus infection. TCRdb independently ran MiXCR on the reads; one entry per CDR3 protein. The data contain 510,000 or so distinct CDR3 sequences, around 27% of them singletons. The sequenced material came from PBMCs. All receptors derive from a human donor in good health (CMV status not recorded). Some clones in this sample may be carry-over from other donors' samples.

This clonotype has only a few counts. The chain couples TRBV9 to TRBJ2-1, with D unclear. This CDR3 contains 17 residues. CDR1 is SGDLS, CDR2 YYNGEE, per germline. The V gene lost 2 bases and the J gene lost 0 bases, with 15 bases spanning the gap. The CDR3 nucleotides are TGTGCCAGCAGCGTCTCCGGCCGGCCGAACTCCTACAATGAGCAGTTCTTC. Protein: CASSVSGRPNSYNEQFF.

This clonotype was found many times. The chain has TRBV7-2 and TRBJ1-1; possible D gene TRBD1, 6 bases. Germline CDR1 SGHTA, CDR2 FQGNSA. This CDR3 is built from 14 residues. V was cut by 5 bases and J by 6 bases, with 16 bases left in between. DNA of the CDR3: TGTGCCAGCAGCCTGCAAGGGGGGGGGGCTGAAGCTTTCTTT. Translated: CASSLQGGGAEAFF. Looking up the rest from reference TRBV7-2 and TRBJ1-1 gives the full variable domain: GAGVSQSPSNKVTEKGKDVELRCDPISGHTALYWYRQSLGQGLEFLIYFQGNSAPDKSGLPSDRFSAERTGGSVSTLTIQRTQQEDSAVYLCASSLQGGGAEAFFGQGTRLTVV.

This rearrangement joins TRBV7-8 to TRBJ2-3; 11 nucleotides agree with TRBD2. Germline V gene data show CDR1 as SGHVS and CDR2 as FQNEAQ. Losses at the gene ends were 5 bases for V and 4 bases for J; bases not matched to a gene: 17. This CDR3 contains 19 residues. The CDR3 DNA reads as TGTGCCAGCAGCACCTTGAAGACATTGACTAGCGGGAACCCAGATACGCAGTATTTT. Its translation is CASSTLKTLTSGNPDTQYF. Using reference TRBV7-8 and TRBJ2-3 for the parts outside the CDR3, the full variable domain is GAGVSQSPRYKVAKRGQDVALRCDPISGHVSLFWYQQALGQGPEFLTYFQNEAQLDKSGLPSDRFFAERPEGSVSTLKIQRTQQEDSAVYLCASSTLKTLTSGNPDTQYFGPGTRLTVL.

The count of this clonotype is one. This rearrangement joins TRBV10-3 to TRBJ2-2, with TRBD1 matching over 7 bases. Germline loops: CDR1 ENHRY, CDR2 SYGVKD. This CDR3 has 14 residues. V shed 9 bases, J shed 2 bases, and the junction held 6 bases outside the gene matches. This chain's CDR3 is CAIAGTANTGELFF. The CDR3 DNA sequence: TGTGCCATTGCCGGGACAGCCAACACCGGGGAGCTGTTTTTT.

The chain carries TRBV29-1 and TRBJ2-1, with 13 bases that match TRBD2. Germline V gene data show CDR1 as SQVTM and CDR2 as ANQGSEA. The CDR3 spans 16 residues. The V segment lost 2 bases and the J segment 7 bases; nucleotides outside the gene matches: 8. The CDR3 sequence is CSVESGLAGSLNEQFF. CDR3 DNA sequence: TGCAGCGTTGAATCGGGACTAGCGGGATCCTTAAATGAGCAGTTCTTC.

This clonotype appeared many times. CDR3 residues: CASSPSLREQYV. The DNA for the CDR3 is TGTGCCAGCAGCCCGTCTTTGAGGGAGCAGTACGTC. V is TRBV7-8 and J is TRBJ2-7; D uncertain. Germline V CDR1 and CDR2: SGHVS, FQNEAQ. The V gene lost 5 bases and the J gene lost 7 bases, with 12 bases spanning the gap. The length of the CDR3 is 12 residues.

This clonotype showed up just a few times. The chain has TRBV12-3 or TRBV12-4 and TRBJ1-2; the match to TRBD1 covers 7 bases. The CDR3 has 14 amino acids. The V gene end was trimmed by 3 bases and the J gene end by 8 bases; junction bases not matched to a gene: 9. The CDR3 spells CASSLFRGLGGYTF. CDR3 nucleotide sequence: TGTGCCAGCAGTTTGTTTAGGGGGCTGGGGGGCTACACCTTC.

This clonotype has a single count. The chain employs TRBV29-1 and TRBJ2-1, with 9 bases fitting TRBD2. CDR1 SQVTM and CDR2 ANQGSEA come from the germline V gene. The V and J ends lost 5 bases and 8 bases, in that order; junction bases with no gene match: 13. This CDR3 spans 15 amino acids. The CDR3 loop reads CSVFSGGTREDEQFF. The CDR3 nucleotides are TGCAGCGTTTTCAGCGGGGGGACCCGGGAGGATGAGCAGTTCTTC.

This clonotype showed up many times. This chain joins TRBV12-3 or TRBV12-4 and TRBJ1-5; no clear D. CDR3 length equals 13 residues. Trimming took off 9 bases at V and 4 bases at J, with 13 bases between the two ends. CDR3 DNA: TGTGCCAGTGTTGCCCGGGCTAATCAGCCCCAGCATTTT. Translation gives CASVARANQPQHF.

There are a few counts of this clonotype. CDR3 loop: CASSFGGRSSDEQFF. Here the CDR3 DNA reads TGTGCCAGCAGCTTTGGCGGGAGGTCTTCAGATGAGCAGTTCTTC. This chain joins TRBV7-2 and TRBJ2-1; 8 bases are shared with TRBD2. V lost 3 bases to trimming and J lost 8 bases; unmatched junction nucleotides: 9. The CDR3 is 15 amino acids. Per the germline V gene, CDR1 is SGHTA and CDR2 is FQGNSA. Using reference TRBV7-2 and TRBJ2-1 for the parts outside the CDR3, the full variable domain is GAGVSQSPSNKVTEKGKDVELRCDPISGHTALYWYRQSLGQGLEFLIYFQGNSAPDKSGLPSDRFSAERTGGSVSTLTIQRTQQEDSAVYLCASSFGGRSSDEQFFGPGTRLTVL.

The V gene is TRBV4-3, the J gene TRBJ2-7, with 9 bases identical to TRBD2. Germline-derived CDR1 and CDR2 are LGHNA and YSLEER. CDR3 length equals 17 residues. V trimming: 4 bases; J trimming: 3 bases; junction bases outside the gene matches: 13. CDR3 residues: CASSLGLARTGVYEQYF. The CDR3 bases are TGCGCCAGCAGCCTTGGACTAGCGCGGACGGGGGTCTACGAGCAGTACTTC.

The V call is TRBV24-1, the J call TRBJ2-1; D is tentatively TRBD1 or TRBD2 (5 bases each). Germline CDR1 reads KGHDR; CDR2 reads SFDVKD. CDR3 size: 13 residues. The V end lost 3 bases, the J end lost 10 bases, and 12 bases lay between the germline ends. CDR3 in amino acids: CATSDAHRDEQFF. Here the CDR3 DNA reads TGTGCCACCAGTGATGCCCACCGGGACGAGCAGTTCTTC.

The chain links TRBV12-3 or TRBV12-4 to TRBJ2-2; D remains unclear. The CDR3 runs 14 residues. V was clipped by 4 bases and J by 5 bases, with 11 bases between them. This CDR3 is CASSSGPRTGELFF. CDR3 bases: TGTGCCAGCAGTTCCGGGCCCAGGACCGGGGAGCTGTTTTTT.

The chain employs TRBV28 and TRBJ2-7, with TRBD1 identical over 10 bases. The CDR3 is 15 residues long. The J segment lost 0 bases and the V segment lost 6 bases, leaving 5 bases of the junction unmatched. Germline V gene data show CDR1 as MDHEN and CDR2 as SYDVKM. The CDR3 DNA is TGTGCCAGCAGCTGGGACAGGGGATACTCCTACGAGCAGTACTTC. This gives the protein CASSWDRGYSYEQYF.

This clonotype has just a few counts. The chain uses TRBV6-2 or TRBV6-3 and TRBJ2-7; 9 nucleotides agree with TRBD2. The V and J ends lost 0 bases and 1 base, in that order; junction bases with no gene match: 4. CDR3 length: 16 residues. CDR1 and CDR2 from the germline V gene are MNHEY and SVGEGT. The CDR3 DNA is TGTGCCAGCAGTTACTCCGGGACTAGCAGTTCCTACGAGCAGTACGTC. This gives the protein CASSYSGTSSSYEQYV.

The chain employs TRBV5-6 and TRBJ2-1; 9 bases align to TRBD2. Germline CDR1 SGHDT, CDR2 YYEEEE. This CDR3 is built from 15 residues. Trimming cost V 2 bases and J 7 bases; bases outside gene matches: 7. CDR3 sequence (DNA): TGTGCCAGCAGCTTTGGTAGCGGGAGCCTGAATGAGCAGTTCTTC. Translation: CASSFGSGSLNEQFF. The full variable domain, with the rest looked up from reference TRBV5-6 and TRBJ2-1, is DAGVTQSPTHLIKTRGQQVTLRCSPKSGHDTVSWYQQALGQGPQFIFQYYEEEERQRGNFPDRFSGHQFPNYSSELNVNALLLGDSALYLCASSFGSGSLNEQFFGPGTRLTVL.

The chain recombines TRBV5-1 with TRBJ2-3; maybe TRBD2 (6 bases). Deletions cut 4 bases from V and 0 bases from J, with 12 bases between. This CDR3 contains 15 residues. Germline V gene sequence: CDR1 SGHRS, CDR2 YFSETQ. This chain's CDR3 is CASSLASASTDTQYF. CDR3 DNA sequence: TGCGCCAGCAGCCTAGCTAGCGCTAGCACAGATACGCAGTATTTT. Filled out from reference TRBV5-1 and TRBJ2-3, the complete variable domain reads KAGVTQTPRYLIKTRGQQVTLSCSPISGHRSVSWYQQTPGQGLQFLFEYFSETQRNKGNFPGRFSGRQFSNSRSEMNVSTLELGDSALYLCASSLASASTDTQYFGPGTRLTVL.

This clonotype was recorded many times. The J gene is TRBJ2-3, the V gene TRBV7-2, with D maybe TRBD1 (5 bases). V was clipped by 5 bases and J by 5 bases, with 17 bases between them. The CDR3 totals 15 residues. CDR1 is SGHTA and CDR2 is FQGNSA in the germline V gene. CDR3 DNA sequence: TGTGCCAGCAGCCCATACGGCCAGGGCGGAGATACGCAGTATTTT. Translating gives CASSPYGQGGDTQYF.